The 8 T cell receptor beta chains reported below all come from one sample, sequenced in a study of shared clonotypes between healthy human individuals. Repertoires were generated with immunoSEQ multiplex PCR, while TCRdb's copy carries only in-frame clones and drops some. The sample yields around 700,000 clones, approximately 75% seen once. Sample: memory CD4+ T cells sorted from blood. As for subset: CD45RA-negative fraction. These receptors all come from a woman younger than 45 in good health.

This clone came up a few times. The same CDR3 can be traced to other DNA sequences in this sample. V usage is TRBV7-9 and J usage is TRBJ1-4, with unresolved D. Trimming left V 3 bases short and J 0 bases short, with 11 bases between. The CDR3 contains 16 residues. Germline V CDR1 and CDR2: SEHNR, FQNEAQ (reference sequence). CDR3 DNA sequence: TGTGCCAGCAGCTTTGGGGTAGTTGCAACTAATGAAAAACTGTTTTTT. The encoded protein is CASSFGVVATNEKLFF.

This clone was picked up one time. Distinct nucleotide sequences in the sample also encode this CDR3. V usage is TRBV5-1 and J usage is TRBJ1-2; TRBD1 aligns across 12 bases. Germline V gene lookup returns CDR1 SGHRS and CDR2 YFSETQ. Trimming at V came to 4 bases and at J to 7 bases, leaving 5 bases not matched to a gene. This CDR3 contains 14 residues. The CDR3 DNA sequence: TGCGCCAGCAGCCCCGGGACAGGGGGCTTTGGCTACACCTTC. It yields the protein CASSPGTGGFGYTF.

This clone was seen a single time. The sample contains more than one DNA sequence encoding this CDR3. The gene calls are TRBV19 and TRBJ2-6; D is unclear. The CDR3 is 14 residues long. CDR1 and CDR2 from the germline V gene are LNHDA and SQIVND (reference sequence). V was cut by 7 bases and J by 4 bases, with 11 bases left in between. CDR3 loop: CASKSGVGANVLTF. The CDR3 bases are TGTGCCAGTAAAAGTGGGGTAGGGGCCAACGTCCTGACTTTC. Together with reference TRBV19 and TRBJ2-6, the CDR3 gives the full variable domain: DGGITQSPKYLFRKEGQNVTLSCEQNLNHDAMYWYRQDPGQGLRLIYYSQIVNDFQKGDIAEGYSVSREKKESFPLTVTSAQKNPTAFYLCASKSGVGANVLTFGAGSRLTVL.

Only one count was recorded for this clone. The chain links TRBV7-8 to TRBJ2-5, with D tentatively TRBD2 (5 bases). The J call may be incorrect, as the DNA end agrees better with TRBJ2-7. The CDR3 extends over 13 amino acids. Germline lookup yields CDR1 SGHVS and CDR2 FQNEAQ. Here the CDR3 reads CASSQDLNYEQYF. DNA for the CDR3: TGTGCCAGCAGCCAGGACTTGAACTACGAGCAGTACTTC.

The V call is TRBV5-1, the J call TRBJ2-7; D is undetermined. CDR1 is SGHRS, CDR2 YFSETQ, per germline. The CDR3 consists of 16 residues. With 2 bases removed from V and 6 bases from J, the gap between germline ends came to 21 bases. In nucleotides, the CDR3 is TGCGCCAGCAGCTTTCAAGCGAACCTTGGGTTGAGCGAGCAGTACTTC. This sequence encodes CASSFQANLGLSEQYF.

The chain combines TRBV7-9 with TRBJ1-1, with a possible D match to TRBD1 (5 bases). CDR1 and CDR2 (germline): SEHNR, FQNEAQ (reference sequence). Deletions cut 3 bases from V and 11 bases from J, with 13 bases between. The CDR3 runs to 12 residues. DNA for the CDR3: TGTGCCAGCAGCTTGGGGGAAACGGCGGCTTTCTTT. Translation: CASSLGETAAFF.

This sequence joins TRBV14 and TRBJ1-1; no clear D gene. V was pared by 7 bases and J by 5 bases, with 8 bases between. The CDR3 extends over 11 amino acids. Per the germline V gene, CDR1 is SGHDN and CDR2 is FVKESK. The CDR3 coding sequence is TGTGCCAGCATGGGTTCGACTGAAGCTTTCTTT. Translation: CASMGSTEAFF. The whole variable domain, filled in from reference TRBV14 and TRBJ1-1, reads EAGVTQFPSHSVIEKGQTVTLRCDPISGHDNLYWYRRVMGKEIKFLLHFVKESKQDESGMPNNRFLAERTGGTYSTLKVQPAELEDSGVYFCASMGSTEAFFGQGTRLTVV.

The chain links TRBV6-6 to TRBJ2-1, with 7 bases lining up with TRBD1. With 5 bases clipped from V and 2 bases from J, the junction kept 6 bases outside the gene matches. This CDR3 region has 15 residues. Germline V gene lookup returns CDR1 MNHNY and CDR2 SVGAGI (reference sequence). CDR3 loop: CASSDPGTAYNEQFF. In nucleotides, the CDR3 is TGTGCCAGCAGTGACCCCGGGACAGCCTACAATGAGCAGTTCTTC.